The 25 T cell receptor beta chains below were found in one sample sequenced in a study of blood T cell repertoires in COVID-19. The table came from immunoSEQ multiplex PCR; TCRdb's copy has only in-frame clones and leaves some out. The table shows 300,000 to 450,000 clones, with approximately 87% occurring only once. Sequences were obtained from PBMCs or T cells enriched from blood (not recorded which). These receptor sequences come from a man aged 30 to 45 who had recovered from COVID-19.

The genes are TRBV5-4 and TRBJ2-3; tentative D call: TRBD2 (5 bases). The V end lost 1 base, the J end lost 7 bases, and 10 bases lay between the germline ends. Germline lookup yields CDR1 SGHNT and CDR2 YYREEE (reference sequence). The CDR3 is 13 amino acids. CDR3 region: CASSLPGEYTQYF. In DNA, the CDR3 is TGTGCCAGCAGCTTGCCCGGGGAATATACGCAGTATTTT.

This chain joins TRBV30 and TRBJ1-1, with 8 positions matching TRBD1. Germline values: CDR1 GTSNPN, CDR2 SVGIG (reference sequence). J gave up 5 bases and V 5 bases, and 7 bases lay outside the gene matches. There are 13 residues in the CDR3. CDR3 nucleotide sequence: TGTGCCTGGGGTGCAGGGGGCAAAACTGAAGCTTTCTTT. This sequence encodes CAWGAGGKTEAFF.

The chain links TRBV4-3 to TRBJ1-2; D unclear. V lost 2 bases and J lost 6, with 13 bases in between. The CDR3 is 14 amino acids. Germline V gene data show CDR1 as LGHNA and CDR2 as YSLEER. The CDR3 is CASSQSHRVDGYTF. The CDR3 nucleotides are TGCGCCAGCAGCCAATCTCACCGAGTTGATGGCTACACCTTC.

This rearrangement joins TRBV11-2 to TRBJ1-2, with a tentative D call TRBD1 (6 bases). V lost 4 bases and J lost 2, with 8 bases in between. The CDR3 is 13 residues long. Germline V gene data show CDR1 as SGHAT and CDR2 as FQNNGV. Written as DNA, the CDR3 is TGTGCCAGCAGCTCGACAGGAAACTATGGCTACACCTTC. This translates into CASSSTGNYGYTF.

V gene TRBV19 combines with J gene TRBJ1-1; no definite D call. The CDR3 contains 13 residues. From germline, CDR1 is LNHDA and CDR2 SQIVND (reference sequence). V lost 10 bases to trimming and J lost 1 base, with 13 bases between them. Written as DNA, the CDR3 is TGTGCCACGGAGACCCTGGGGAACACTGAAGCTTTCTTT. Amino acid sequence: CATETLGNTEAFF.

This clone was seen just once. V is TRBV15 and J is TRBJ2-1; 9 bases line up with TRBD2. Unmatched junction bases numbered 13, after V lost 7 bases and J lost 9 bases. Germline CDR1 is LNHNV and CDR2 is YYDKDF (reference sequence). The CDR3 sequence is 15 residues long. The DNA of the CDR3 is TGTGCCACCACCATGGGAGGCGGGGGGGAACGTGAGCAGTTCTTC. This encodes CATTMGGGGEREQFF.

This clone came up once. This chain joins TRBV2 and TRBJ1-1, with D possibly being TRBD1 (5 bases). Germline V CDR1 and CDR2: SNHLY, FYNNEI. The CDR3 is made up of 14 amino acids. Trimming pared 6 bases from V and 1 base from J, leaving 12 bases between. The CDR3 coding sequence is TGTGCCAGCAGCCTTGACAGATCGAACACTGAAGCTTTCTTT. Its protein is CASSLDRSNTEAFF.

The chain couples TRBV4-1 to TRBJ1-2, with D possibly TRBD1 on 5 matching bases. This CDR3 is 15 amino acids long. The V end lost 4 bases, the J end lost 4 bases, and 16 bases lay between the germline ends. Germline CDR1 is MGHRA and CDR2 is YSYEKL. The CDR3 region is CASSPTAGGVYGYTF. In DNA, the CDR3 is TGCGCCAGCAGCCCGACCGCGGGGGGAGTCTATGGCTACACCTTC.

The chain links TRBV10-3 to TRBJ1-4, with a tentative D call TRBD1 (5 bases). V was pared by 0 bases and J by 10 bases, with 12 bases between. This CDR3 is 14 amino acids long. Germline CDR1 reads ENHRY; CDR2 reads SYGVKD. In DNA, the CDR3 is TGTGCCATCAGTGAGTCCGGGGGGTGGAGAAAACTGTTTTTT. Translating gives CAISESGGWRKLFF.

The chain is built from TRBV18 and TRBJ1-3, with 9 bases that match TRBD1. This CDR3 contains 15 residues. The ends lost 3 bases at V and 6 bases at J; junction bases unmatched: 6. CDR1 is KGHSH and CDR2 is LQKENI in the germline V gene. The CDR3 sequence is CASSPLTGGENTIYF. The DNA of the CDR3 is TGTGCCAGCTCACCCTTGACAGGGGGAGAAAACACCATATATTTT. The variable domain in full, with the rest retrieved from reference TRBV18 and TRBJ1-3, is NAGVMQNPRHLVRRRGQEARLRCSPMKGHSHVYWYRQLPEEGLKFMVYLQKENIIDESGMPKERFSAEFPKEGPSILRIQQVVRGDSAAYFCASSPLTGGENTIYFGEGSWLTVV.

The chain recombines TRBV7-8 with TRBJ1-1; D might be TRBD1 (5 bases). Per germline, CDR1 SGHVS and CDR2 FQNEAQ. The CDR3 totals 15 residues. With 5 bases removed from V and 4 bases from J, the gap between germline ends came to 17 bases. CDR3 in DNA: TGTGCCAGCAGCCCAGACCAGGGATCCTTCACTGAAGCTTTCTTT. It translates to CASSPDQGSFTEAFF. The whole variable domain, filled in from reference TRBV7-8 and TRBJ1-1, reads GAGVSQSPRYKVAKRGQDVALRCDPISGHVSLFWYQQALGQGPEFLTYFQNEAQLDKSGLPSDRFFAERPEGSVSTLKIQRTQQEDSAVYLCASSPDQGSFTEAFFGQGTRLTVV.

V gene TRBV5-1 combines with J gene TRBJ1-3; D gene ambiguous. V lost 0 bases and J 4 bases, leaving 14 bases between the germline ends. The germline gives CDR1 SGHRS, CDR2 YFSETQ. The CDR3 consists of 16 residues. The CDR3 nucleotides read TGCGCCAGCAGCTTGGTTGGGCAGGTGTACGGAAACACCATATATTTT. It encodes CASSLVGQVYGNTIYF.

The J gene is TRBJ2-5, the V gene TRBV12-5; a weak D match, TRBD1 (5 bases). V was trimmed by 10 bases and J by 3 bases, leaving 18 bases between them. Germline V gene lookup returns CDR1 LGHNT and CDR2 FRNRAP. This CDR3 has 14 residues. The CDR3 region has the DNA TGTGCTATCCGGAGAGTTGCGACAGAAGAGACCCAGTACTTC. Its translation is CAIRRVATEETQYF.

The chain links TRBV30 to TRBJ2-3; D is unresolved. Trimming shortened V by 0 bases and J by 6 bases, and 10 bases separated the two germline ends. The CDR3 covers 13 residues. Germline assignment: CDR1 GTSNPN and CDR2 SVGIG (reference sequence). The CDR3 nucleotides read TGTGCCTGGAGTGTTCGCGCCGCGGATACGCAGTATTTT. As protein: CAWSVRAADTQYF. Supplemented by reference TRBV30 and TRBJ2-3, the full variable domain reads SQTIHQWPATLVQPVGSPLSLECTVEGTSNPNLYWYRQAAGRGLQLLFYSVGIGQISSEVPQNLSASRPQDRQFILSSKKLLLSDSGFYLCAWSVRAADTQYFGPGTRLTVL.

The chain carries TRBV19 and TRBJ1-5; D possibly corresponds to TRBD1 (6 bases). Trimming stripped 5 bases from V and 6 bases from J, with 14 bases between. This CDR3 has 14 amino acids. Germline CDR1 is LNHDA and CDR2 is SQIVND (reference sequence). The CDR3 loop is CASSWGTTPQPQHF. CDR3 bases: TGTGCCAGTAGTTGGGGGACAACCCCTCAGCCCCAGCATTTT. The entire variable domain, with the rest obtained from reference TRBV19 and TRBJ1-5, is as follows: DGGITQSPKYLFRKEGQNVTLSCEQNLNHDAMYWYRQDPGQGLRLIYYSQIVNDFQKGDIAEGYSVSREKKESFPLTVTSAQKNPTAFYLCASSWGTTPQPQHFGDGTRLSIL.

V gene TRBV19 combines with J gene TRBJ1-1; D ambiguous. The CDR3 is made up of 12 amino acids. V gave up 3 bases and J gave up 4 bases, with 6 bases separating them. Looked up from germline, CDR1 is LNHDA and CDR2 is SQIVND (reference sequence). The CDR3 DNA reads as TGTGCCAGTAGTATCACCAGCACTGAAGCTTTCTTT. Its protein product is CASSITSTEAFF.

This chain connects TRBV30 to TRBJ2-1, with 8 bases matching TRBD2. Germline CDR1 reads GTSNPN; CDR2 reads SVGIG (reference sequence). The CDR3 spans 16 residues. J was trimmed by 1 base and V by 0 bases; bases with no gene match: 5. CDR3 sequence reads: CAWSVPSGGSYNEQFF. CDR3 bases: TGTGCCTGGAGTGTACCGTCGGGGGGGTCCTACAATGAGCAGTTCTTC.

Here the CDR3 DNA reads TGTGCCAGCAGCAACGACAGGGGGGAAGAGACCCAGTACTTC. Protein product: CASSNDRGEETQYF. V gene TRBV7-9 combines with J gene TRBJ2-5; 9 bases map to TRBD1. The V and J ends lost 5 bases and 3 bases, in that order; junction bases with no gene match: 4. Germline lookup yields CDR1 SEHNR and CDR2 FQNEAQ (reference sequence). This CDR3 is 14 amino acids long.

On this clone itself: Germline and junction disagree at one end, which may indicate a read error. The chain is built from TRBV5-1 and TRBJ2-7, with 10 bases that match TRBD1. CDR3 size: 14 residues. CDR1 is SGHRS, CDR2 YFSETQ, per germline. The CDR3 DNA reads TGCGCCAGCAGCGGGGGACAGGGGCTCAACGAGGAGTACTTC. Encoded protein: CASSGGQGLNEEYF.

The V call is TRBV10-3, the J call TRBJ1-2, with D possibly TRBD1 on 5 matching bases. The CDR3 consists of 15 residues. Trimming cost V 0 bases and J 4 bases, with 12 bases left between them. CDR1 is ENHRY, CDR2 SYGVKD, per germline. The CDR3 DNA sequence: TGTGCCATCAGTGAGTCTGGCGGGGGGGTCTATGGCTACACCTTC. Translated, it gives CAISESGGGVYGYTF.

The J gene is TRBJ2-3, the V gene TRBV18, with a tentative D call TRBD2 (6 bases). With 4 bases removed from V and 1 base from J, the gap between germline ends came to 9 bases. This CDR3 comprises 14 residues. CDR1 and CDR2 (germline): KGHSH, LQKENI. The CDR3 DNA reads as TGTGCCAGCTCACGGACGGGGGGCACAGATACGCAGTATTTT. Translation: CASSRTGGTDTQYF. Together with reference TRBV18 and TRBJ2-3, the CDR3 gives the full variable domain: NAGVMQNPRHLVRRRGQEARLRCSPMKGHSHVYWYRQLPEEGLKFMVYLQKENIIDESGMPKERFSAEFPKEGPSILRIQQVVRGDSAAYFCASSRTGGTDTQYFGPGTRLTVL.

This clone was observed a handful of times. The DNA for the CDR3 is TGTGCCACCAGCAGAGACCGGTCTTCCTATGGCTACACCTTC. Protein product: CATSRDRSSYGYTF. The chain is built from TRBV15 and TRBJ1-2; D uncertain. This CDR3 comprises 14 residues. Trimming pared 0 bases from V and 4 bases from J, leaving 9 bases between. The germline gives CDR1 LNHNV, CDR2 YYDKDF (reference sequence).

This clone was detected once. The V and J genes are TRBV10-3 and TRBJ2-2; tentatively, D is TRBD2 (5 bases). Germline V gene sequence: CDR1 ENHRY, CDR2 SYGVKD. This CDR3 has 13 residues. Trimming took 6 bases from V and 1 from J, leaving 6 bases between them. CDR3 DNA sequence: TGTGCCATCAGACTAGAGAACACCGGGGAGCTGTTTTTT. Translating gives CAIRLENTGELFF.

V is TRBV3-1 (or the pseudogene TRBV3-2) and J is TRBJ1-5; D may be TRBD1 (6 bases). Germline CDR1 reads LGHDT; CDR2 reads YNNKEL (reference sequence). The CDR3 length is 15 residues. The germline V and J ends were trimmed by 4 bases and 2 bases, with 12 bases remaining between them. The CDR3 DNA follows: TGTGCCAGCAGCCCGGTAGGGGGAGGCAATCAGCCCCAGCATTTT. Amino acid sequence: CASSPVGGGNQPQHF.

The V gene is TRBV5-1, the J gene TRBJ2-5; 8 nucleotides line up with TRBD2. Germline CDR1 is SGHRS and CDR2 is YFSETQ. Trimming at V came to 3 bases and at J to 5 bases, leaving 9 bases not matched to a gene. The CDR3 length is 15 residues. CDR3 DNA: TGCGCCAGCAGCTCCGACGGGGGGGCCGGGGAGACCCAGTACTTC. Residues: CASSSDGGAGETQYF.